These 30 T cell receptor beta chains were sequenced from one sample in a study of STAT5B mutations in CD4+ large granular lymphocyte leukemia. Sequenced by immunoSEQ multiplex PCR; TCRdb stores in-frame clones only, minus some. The data show nearly 45,000 clones, with 65% to 90% seen just once and around 2.6% held by the top ten. Sequenced sample: CD4+ T cells from blood buffy coats. The receptors shown here come from a human donor in good health.

In this sample, this clone turned up once. The chain recombines TRBV7-7 with TRBJ2-5; D is possibly TRBD2 (7 bases). The germline V gene has CDR1 SSHAT and CDR2 FNYEAQ (reference sequence). This CDR3 comprises 16 residues. V lost 1 base, J lost 5 bases, and 17 bases lay in between. The DNA of the CDR3 is TGTGCCAGCAGCTTAGGGGGGGGCATGACCAAGGAGACCCAGTACTTC. Protein product: CASSLGGGMTKETQYF. The entire variable domain, with the rest obtained from reference TRBV7-7 and TRBJ2-5, is as follows: GAGVSQSPRYKVTKRGQDVTLRCDPISSHATLYWYQQALGQGPEFLTYFNYEAQPDKSGLPSDRFSAERPEGSISTLTIQRTEQRDSAMYRCASSLGGGMTKETQYFGPGTRLLVL.

The chain combines TRBV6-1 with TRBJ2-5; tentatively, D is TRBD2 (6 bases). Trimming stripped 5 bases from V and 5 bases from J, with 18 bases between. Per germline, CDR1 MNHNS and CDR2 SASEGT. The CDR3 extends over 15 amino acids. The CDR3 nucleotides are TGTGCCAGCAGTCCCAACACCGGGACTTCGGAGACCCAGTACTTC. This sequence encodes CASSPNTGTSETQYF.

The rearrangement uses TRBV4-2 and TRBJ1-2, with 7 nucleotides matching TRBD1. The CDR3 has 15 amino acids. V trimming: 5 bases; J trimming: 2 bases; junction bases outside the gene matches: 8. In germline, CDR1 is LGHNA, CDR2 YNFKEQ. CDR3 protein: CASSLDRSFNYGYTF. The CDR3 nucleotides are TGTGCCAGCAGCTTGGACAGGTCATTCAACTATGGCTACACCTTC.

The V gene is TRBV6-5, the J gene TRBJ2-1; no clear D gene. Germline V gene lookup returns CDR1 MNHEY and CDR2 SVGAGI. Trimming cost V 4 bases and J 4 bases, with 8 bases left between them. This CDR3 has 13 residues. The CDR3 sequence: CASSFRAYNEQFF. CDR3 nucleotides: TGTGCCAGCAGTTTTAGGGCTTACAATGAGCAGTTCTTC.

Only one count was recorded for this clone. The chain employs TRBV2 and TRBJ1-2; D ambiguous. CDR1 and CDR2 from the germline V gene are SNHLY and FYNNEI. V was clipped by 6 bases and J by 2 bases, with 13 bases between them. This CDR3 region has 14 residues. The DNA for the CDR3 is TGTGCCAGCAGGCTGCGGGCCCAGAACTATGGCTACACCTTC. Translating it yields CASRLRAQNYGYTF.

The chain links TRBV6-1 to TRBJ1-2, with unresolved D. Looked up from germline, CDR1 is MNHNS and CDR2 is SASEGT. This CDR3 region has 12 residues. V was pared by 2 bases and J by 3 bases, with 4 bases between. CDR3 in amino acids: CASSERDYGYTF. The DNA of the CDR3 is TGTGCCAGCAGTGAACGGGACTATGGCTACACCTTC.

This chain links TRBV5-6 with TRBJ1-3, with TRBD1 identical over 8 bases. The junction had 5 bases not matched to a gene; V was cut back by 5 bases and J by 4 bases. This CDR3 spans 14 amino acids. Germline V lookup: CDR1 SGHDT, CDR2 YYEEEE. Written as DNA, the CDR3 is TGTGCCAGCAGAGGACAGGGAGCGGGAAACACCATATATTTT. This gives the protein CASRGQGAGNTIYF.

The chain joins TRBV19 to TRBJ1-1; 7 bases map to TRBD1. V lost 7 bases and J lost 2; bases outside the gene matches: 7. The CDR3 contains 14 residues. Per germline, CDR1 LNHDA and CDR2 SQIVND (reference sequence). CDR3 bases: TGTGCCAGTAACAAGGACAGGACTAACACTGAAGCTTTCTTT. Protein sequence: CASNKDRTNTEAFF.

This clone was seen a single time. The chain carries TRBV4-1 and TRBJ2-1, with D perhaps TRBD1 (7 bases). V lost 3 bases, J lost 6 bases, and 15 bases lay in between. CDR1 and CDR2 (germline): MGHRA, YSYEKL. The CDR3 has 15 residues. The CDR3 DNA is TGCGCCAGCAGCCACGGAGACAGGGACTCCAATGAGCAGTTCTTC. Its translation: CASSHGDRDSNEQFF.

The J gene is TRBJ2-7, the V gene TRBV10-2; D gene ambiguous. This CDR3 contains 11 residues. Germline V gene sequence: CDR1 WSHSY, CDR2 SAAADI. Trimming removed 6 bases from V and 10 bases from J, with 13 bases in between. CDR3 sequence (DNA): TGCGCCAGCAGACACGATACCAGTCAGTACTTC. Protein sequence: CASRHDTSQYF.

The CDR3 sequence: CASSVGTGGNLNEQFF. Here the CDR3 DNA reads TGTGCCAGCAGCGTGGGTACAGGGGGCAATTTAAATGAGCAGTTCTTC. This chain connects TRBV5-5 to TRBJ2-1; TRBD1 matches at 9 bases. CDR1 SGHKS and CDR2 YYEKEE come from the germline V gene (reference sequence). The length of the CDR3 is 16 residues. V lost 4 bases and J lost 7; bases outside the gene matches: 12.

V and J are TRBV19 and TRBJ1-1; D not certain. V was pared by 3 bases and J by 1 base, with 12 bases between. Germline V CDR1 and CDR2: LNHDA, SQIVND (reference sequence). The CDR3 runs to 15 residues. The CDR3 sequence: CASSMLAYGNTEAFF. CDR3 bases: TGTGCCAGTAGTATGTTGGCGTATGGGAACACTGAAGCTTTCTTT.

This clone was seen a few times. V gene TRBV30 combines with J gene TRBJ1-3; 10 bases align to TRBD1. CDR3 length: 16 residues. Looked up from germline, CDR1 is GTSNPN and CDR2 is SVGIG (reference sequence). J lost 3 bases, V lost 1 base, and 6 bases had no gene match. CDR3 DNA: TGTGCCTGGAGTGCATCGGGACAGGGGTTTGGAAACACCATATATTTT. This gives the protein CAWSASGQGFGNTIYF.

V gene TRBV6-1 combines with J gene TRBJ2-3; D is perhaps TRBD1 (6 bases). V was pared by 8 bases and J by 0 bases, with 9 bases between. Germline V gene data show CDR1 as MNHNS and CDR2 as SASEGT. There are 13 residues in the CDR3. The CDR3 here is CASSGQSTDTQYF. DNA of the CDR3: TGTGCCAGCTCTGGACAGAGCACAGATACGCAGTATTTT.

V gene TRBV19 combines with J gene TRBJ2-7, with 12 bases that match TRBD2. The trim removed 5 bases at V and 4 bases at J, leaving 6 bases unmatched. Germline CDR1 and CDR2: LNHDA and SQIVND (reference sequence). There are 15 residues in the CDR3. As DNA, the CDR3 is TGTGCCAGTAGTCTAAGGACTAGCGGGATTTACGAGCAGTACTTC. Protein product: CASSLRTSGIYEQYF.

The V gene is TRBV5-1, the J gene TRBJ2-7, with a possible D match to TRBD1 (6 bases). Germline lookup yields CDR1 SGHRS and CDR2 YFSETQ. V was clipped by 4 bases and J by 4 bases, with 21 bases between them. There are 16 residues in the CDR3. The CDR3 region has the DNA TGCGCCAGCAGCCCAACCCCCAGGGGTGGATCTTACGAGCAGTACTTC. This sequence encodes CASSPTPRGGSYEQYF.

The chain couples TRBV6-5 to TRBJ1-2; 9 bases are shared with TRBD1. Looked up from germline, CDR1 is MNHEY and CDR2 is SVGAGI. Trimming took 2 bases from V and 0 from J; bases not matched to a gene: 4. This CDR3 spans 16 amino acids. The CDR3 spells CASSYDRGRANYGYTF. CDR3 in DNA: TGTGCCAGCAGTTACGACAGGGGGAGAGCTAACTATGGCTACACCTTC.

The chain carries TRBV7-6 and TRBJ2-3, with TRBD2 matching 7 bases. The CDR3 contains 17 residues. V dropped 4 bases and J dropped 0; count of bases not matched to a gene: 10. Per germline, CDR1 SGHVS and CDR2 FNYEAQ. This CDR3 is CASSSYNLAESTDTQYF. The CDR3 region has the DNA TGTGCCAGCAGCTCCTACAACCTAGCGGAAAGCACAGATACGCAGTATTTT. Together with reference TRBV7-6 and TRBJ2-3, the CDR3 gives the full variable domain: GAGVSQSPRYKVTKRGQDVALRCDPISGHVSLYWYRQALGQGPEFLTYFNYEAQQDKSGLPNDRFSAERPEGSISTLTIQRTEQRDSAMYRCASSSYNLAESTDTQYFGPGTRLTVL.

The chain employs TRBV10-3 and TRBJ1-5; a possible D gene is TRBD1 (5 bases). Germline V gene sequence: CDR1 ENHRY, CDR2 SYGVKD. V was cut by 0 bases and J by 3 bases, with 15 bases left in between. The CDR3 spans 17 residues. CDR3 loop: CAISESLGADLNQPQHF. The CDR3 DNA is TGTGCCATCAGTGAGTCACTAGGGGCAGATCTCAATCAGCCCCAGCATTTT.

This chain links TRBV7-2 with TRBJ2-5; perhaps TRBD1 as D (6 bases). Germline CDR1 reads SGHTA; CDR2 reads FQGNSA. V was shortened by 6 bases and J by 9 bases, with 20 bases between the two germline ends. This CDR3 is built from 14 residues. The CDR3 DNA follows: TGTGCCAGCAGGGGGCCGTCGCAGGGGTGGGCCCAGTACTTC. Protein: CASRGPSQGWAQYF.

The chain recombines TRBV7-6 with TRBJ1-5, with no clear D. Trimming left V 7 bases short and J 5 bases short, with 6 bases between. Germline CDR1 is SGHVS and CDR2 is FNYEAQ. This CDR3 contains 11 residues. In DNA form, the CDR3 reads TGTGCCAGCATCGGATATCAGCCCCAGCATTTT. It yields the protein CASIGYQPQHF.

The chain combines TRBV6-5 with TRBJ1-1, with D unclear. Germline V gene data show CDR1 as MNHEY and CDR2 as SVGAGI. Trimming removed 2 bases from V and 5 bases from J, with 9 bases in between. The CDR3 has 13 amino acids. The CDR3 spells CASSYNLETEAFF. DNA for the CDR3: TGTGCCAGCAGTTACAACCTAGAGACTGAAGCTTTCTTT.

V is TRBV27 and J is TRBJ1-4; TRBD1 might be the D (5 bases). V was clipped by 10 bases and J by 5 bases, with 14 bases between them. The CDR3 runs 13 residues. Germline V gene sequence: CDR1 MNHEY, CDR2 SMNVEV (reference sequence). The CDR3 DNA follows: TGTGCCAAGGGGACCTCCCTGAATGAAAAACTGTTTTTT. It encodes CAKGTSLNEKLFF.

The chain joins TRBV18 to TRBJ2-7, with TRBD1 matching over 8 bases. Looked up from germline, CDR1 is KGHSH and CDR2 is LQKENI. The J segment lost 2 bases and the V segment lost 6 bases, leaving 12 bases of the junction unmatched. The CDR3 spans 16 residues. The CDR3 loop is CASSQPGQVGTYEQYF. DNA for the CDR3: TGTGCCAGCTCGCAACCGGGACAGGTTGGGACCTACGAGCAGTACTTC.

The chain recombines TRBV28 with TRBJ2-7; D may be TRBD2 (6 bases). The germline V and J ends were trimmed by 5 bases and 0 bases, with 17 bases remaining between them. The CDR3 loop spans 16 amino acids. CDR1 is MDHEN, CDR2 SYDVKM, per germline. As DNA, the CDR3 is TGTGCCAGCAGTGACCTACACGGGAGTTCCTCCTACGAGCAGTACTTC. Amino acids: CASSDLHGSSSYEQYF.

This chain links TRBV7-2 with TRBJ2-7, with D possibly being TRBD1 (6 bases). CDR1 and CDR2 (germline): SGHTA, FQGNSA. The V and J ends lost 6 bases and 2 bases respectively, with 11 bases between them. This CDR3 has 13 residues. This CDR3 reads CASSSGQTYEQYF. The CDR3 DNA is TGTGCCAGCAGTTCTGGACAGACCTACGAGCAGTACTTC.

The rearrangement links TRBV2 to TRBJ2-1, with a possible D match to TRBD2 (5 bases). This CDR3 spans 15 amino acids. The germline gives CDR1 SNHLY, CDR2 FYNNEI. Between the trimmed V and J ends, which lost 6 bases and 0 bases, there was a span of 12 bases. The CDR3: CASRPREYSYNEQFF. CDR3 in DNA: TGTGCCAGCAGGCCCCGGGAATACTCCTACAATGAGCAGTTCTTC.

The chain joins TRBV15 to TRBJ2-1; D remains unclear. This CDR3 is 13 amino acids long. V dropped 0 bases and J dropped 5 bases, with 5 bases sitting between them. The V gene's germline CDR1 is LNHNV and CDR2 YYDKDF (reference sequence). The DNA for the CDR3 is TGTGCCACCAGCAGAGACGAGGACAATGAGCAGTTCTTC. Translation gives CATSRDEDNEQFF. The whole variable domain, remainder taken from reference TRBV15 and TRBJ2-1, is DAMVIQNPRYQVTQFGKPVTLSCSQTLNHNVMYWYQQKSSQAPKLLFHYYDKDFNNEADTPDNFQSRRPNTSFCFLDIRSPGLGDTAMYLCATSRDEDNEQFFGPGTRLTVL.

This chain connects TRBV7-2 to TRBJ2-3; 8 bases line up with TRBD2. Germline lookup yields CDR1 SGHTA and CDR2 FQGNSA. V lost 1 base, J lost 5 bases, and 5 bases stayed unmatched. The CDR3 has 15 residues. The CDR3 coding sequence is TGTGCCAGCAGCTTAGGCCAACTAGCGGTAGATACGCAGTATTTT. It is translated as CASSLGQLAVDTQYF.

This clone is categorized as medium-sized. J is TRBJ2-1 and V is TRBV9; D remains ambiguous. In germline, CDR1 is SGDLS, CDR2 YYNGEE. V lost 3 bases and J lost 5, with 15 bases in between. The CDR3 is 15 residues long. CDR3 coding DNA: TGTGCCAGCAGCGCTAACCTGTTCCTCAACAATGAGCAGTTCTTC. Translation: CASSANLFLNNEQFF.